The source of this TCR beta chain is a study of memory CD4+ T cells and cytomegalovirus serostatus. General observations from the study: The CMV-associated TCR signature appears largely within the CD4+ memory repertoire.

With respect to this clone: The antigen remains undetermined.

Authors' processing steps: After removing out-of-frame reads, around 2,100,000 distinct TCRbeta sequences remained. The table came from immunoSEQ multiplex PCR; TCRdb's copy has only in-frame clones and leaves some out. For V, J and clone size, that table is used; D and trimming come from the DNA. The sample consists of about 54,000 clones, around 77% of them appearing once. Single viable CD3+CD4+CD8-CD45RO+ cells were sorted as the memory CD4+ T cells. The germline CDR1 and CDR2 sequences are SGHTA and FQGNSA. The germline V and J ends were trimmed by 5 bases and 0 bases, with 8 bases remaining between them. The length of the CDR3 is 13 residues.

This TCR was sampled from an adult in good health and CMV-seronegative. The rearrangement links TRBV7-2 to TRBJ2-7; D is possibly TRBD1 (6 bases). The source material was memory CD4+ T cells from blood. CDR3 coding DNA: TGTGCCAGCAGCCCGACAGGCTCCTACGAGCAGTACTTC. This encodes CASSPTGSYEQYF.